Below are 21 T cell receptor beta chains sequenced from a single sample in a study of CD8 T cells in Susac syndrome. Reverse transcription of about 0.45 to 1 ug RNA was performed with random hexamers. In TCRdb, the immunoSEQ multiplex PCR reads were re-called with MiXCR into one record per CDR3 protein. The table includes about 80,000 distinct CDR3 sequences, 85% to 95% detected once. Material for sequencing was CD8+ T cells from PBMCs. These receptors came from a human donor in good health.

This chain links TRBV20-1 with TRBJ1-1; D is undetermined. This CDR3 region has 15 residues. CDR1 is DFQATT, CDR2 SNEGSKA, per germline (reference sequence). V was pared by 0 bases and J by 0 bases, with 11 bases between. In DNA, the CDR3 is TGCAGTGCTAGAGATTGGATCGCCATGAACACTGAAGCTTTCTTT. This encodes CSARDWIAMNTEAFF.

The chain carries TRBV5-6 and TRBJ2-7; D remains unclear. Trimming stripped 1 base from V and 5 bases from J, with 13 bases between. The CDR3 length is 14 residues. Germline lookup yields CDR1 SGHDT and CDR2 YYEEEE. The CDR3, as DNA: TGTGCCAGCAGCTTGAGGCAGAACGCTAACGAGCAGTACTTC. Protein: CASSLRQNANEQYF.

The chain joins TRBV7-9 to TRBJ2-3, with 8 bases lining up with TRBD1. Germline CDR1 reads SEHNR; CDR2 reads FQNEAQ (reference sequence). This CDR3 has 14 amino acids. Trimming removed 5 bases from V and 3 bases from J; junction bases left unmatched: 4. CDR3 amino acids: CASSPGTGTDTQYF. The CDR3 DNA reads as TGTGCCAGCAGCCCGGGGACAGGAACAGATACGCAGTATTTT.

The chain recombines TRBV29-1 with TRBJ1-2; D call uncertain. Germline CDR1 SQVTM, CDR2 ANQGSEA. V was shortened by 4 bases and J by 6 bases, with 9 bases between the two germline ends. CDR3 length equals 11 residues. The CDR3 loop is CSVVQANGYTF. DNA for the CDR3: TGCAGCGTTGTCCAGGCAAATGGCTACACCTTC.

There are a few counts of this clonotype. The genes are TRBV7-2 and TRBJ2-5; 7 bases line up with TRBD1. Losses at the gene ends were 5 bases for V and 5 bases for J; bases not matched to a gene: 5. The CDR3 has 13 amino acids. Germline V gene sequence: CDR1 SGHTA, CDR2 FQGNSA. CDR3 DNA: TGTGCCAGCAGCGCAACAGGGGTTGAGACCCAGTACTTC. Translated: CASSATGVETQYF.

J is TRBJ2-2 and V is TRBV27; TRBD2 might be the D (6 bases). The CDR3 extends over 15 amino acids. CDR1 is MNHEY, CDR2 SMNVEV, per germline (reference sequence). V lost 1 base, J lost 6 bases, and 12 bases lay in between. In nucleotides, the CDR3 is TGTGCCAGCAGTTTATTGGGGGTAGCGGCCGGGGAGCTGTTTTTT. As protein: CASSLLGVAAGELFF.

The J gene is TRBJ1-3, the V gene TRBV9; a possible D gene is TRBD1 (5 bases). CDR1 SGDLS and CDR2 YYNGEE come from the germline V gene. Trimming stripped 0 bases from V and 0 bases from J, with 13 bases between. This CDR3 region has 17 residues. This CDR3 reads CASSVVDTRSSGNTIYF. CDR3 in DNA: TGTGCCAGCAGCGTAGTGGACACACGGAGCTCTGGAAACACCATATATTTT. Together with reference TRBV9 and TRBJ1-3, the CDR3 gives the full variable domain: DSGVTQTPKHLITATGQRVTLRCSPRSGDLSVYWYQQSLDQGLQFLIQYYNGEERAKGNILERFSAQQFPDLHSELNLSSLELGDSALYFCASSVVDTRSSGNTIYFGEGSWLTVV.

The V and J genes are TRBV20-1 and TRBJ2-3; D gene ambiguous. The CDR3 is 14 residues long. V was trimmed by 4 bases and J by 0 bases, leaving 11 bases between them. The germline gives CDR1 DFQATT, CDR2 SNEGSKA (reference sequence). The DNA of the CDR3 is TGCAGTGCTACCGTTAGGATTAGCACAGATACGCAGTATTTT. This encodes CSATVRISTDTQYF.

The chain links TRBV29-1 to TRBJ2-5, with D perhaps matching TRBD1 or TRBD2 (6 bases each). The CDR3 loop spans 16 amino acids. Trimming removed 7 bases at V and 2 bases at J, with 23 bases between. Germline V lookup: CDR1 SQVTM, CDR2 ANQGSEA. CDR3 in DNA: TGCAGCGCCCGGGGGACATCGCGCGGACCGCAAGAGACCCAGTACTTC. Its protein product is CSARGTSRGPQETQYF.

The chain carries TRBV7-9 and TRBJ1-1; D unresolved. Germline CDR1 is SEHNR and CDR2 is FQNEAQ (reference sequence). The length of the CDR3 is 15 residues. The V end was cut by 1 base, the J end by 0 bases, with 9 bases between. The CDR3 DNA is TGTGCCAGCAGCTTAGGGCTGGGTATGAACACTGAAGCTTTCTTT. Translating it yields CASSLGLGMNTEAFF.

This chain links TRBV13 with TRBJ1-2; D is perhaps TRBD1 (6 bases). The CDR3 runs to 12 residues. V lost 5 bases and J 4 bases, leaving 8 bases between the germline ends. CDR1 and CDR2 (germline): PRHDT, FYEKMQ (reference sequence). The CDR3 coding sequence is TGTGCCAGCAGCACAGGGCCCTATGGCTACACCTTC. It encodes CASSTGPYGYTF.

The CDR3 DNA follows: TGTGCCACCAGAGACAATTTTAACACTGAAGCTTTCTTT. Its protein is CATRDNFNTEAFF. V is TRBV24-1 and J is TRBJ1-1, with unresolved D. Trimming took off 7 bases at V and 2 bases at J, with 10 bases between the two ends. CDR1 and CDR2 (germline): KGHDR, SFDVKD. The CDR3 sequence is 13 residues long.

This clonotype is a singleton in its sample. The chain carries TRBV28 and TRBJ2-7; 10 nucleotides align to TRBD2. CDR3 size: 15 residues. CDR1 is MDHEN, CDR2 SYDVKM, per germline. V trimming: 3 bases; J trimming: 3 bases; junction bases outside the gene matches: 5. The CDR3 DNA reads TGTGCCAGCAGTTTTAGAAGCGGGAGGGGCTACGAGCAGTACGTC. Translated: CASSFRSGRGYEQYV.

The V gene is TRBV12-3 or TRBV12-4, the J gene TRBJ1-6, with TRBD1 identical over 8 bases. J was trimmed by 7 bases and V by 10 bases; bases with no gene match: 9. The CDR3 totals 14 residues. The DNA for the CDR3 is TGTGCCACCCAGGGGGCGGGTTACAATTCACCCCTCCACTTT. Translation gives CATQGAGYNSPLHF.

The chain recombines TRBV20-1 with TRBJ2-1, with 13 bases matching TRBD2. CDR3 length: 17 amino acids. With V trimmed by 6 bases and J by 0 bases, 8 bases remained unmatched. Germline V lookup: CDR1 DFQATT, CDR2 SNEGSKA (reference sequence). The CDR3 protein is CSARTSGSWSSYNEQFF. The CDR3 DNA reads TGCAGTGCCCGGACTAGCGGGAGCTGGAGCTCCTACAATGAGCAGTTCTTC.

This clonotype was detected once. The rearrangement uses TRBV9 and TRBJ1-2; possible D gene TRBD1, 6 bases. The length of the CDR3 is 20 residues. Deletions cut 2 bases from V and 3 bases from J, with 29 bases between. The germline V gene encodes CDR1 SGDLS and CDR2 YYNGEE. CDR3: CASSVPGPQGTQDPYYGYTF. The CDR3 DNA is TGTGCCAGCAGCGTCCCCGGTCCCCAGGGGACCCAAGATCCTTACTATGGCTACACCTTC.

J is TRBJ1-6 and V is TRBV6-5, with D perhaps TRBD1 (5 bases). The length of the CDR3 is 15 residues. Trimming pared 0 bases from V and 5 bases from J, leaving 8 bases between. Germline V gene sequence: CDR1 MNHEY, CDR2 SVGAGI. DNA for the CDR3: TGTGCCAGCAGTTACTCGTCGGGGGATAATTCACCCCTCCACTTT. Its protein product is CASSYSSGDNSPLHF.

The chain has TRBV5-6 and TRBJ1-6; D not resolved. CDR1 and CDR2 (germline): SGHDT, YYEEEE. With 4 bases removed from V and 9 bases from J, the gap between germline ends came to 8 bases. CDR3 length equals 12 residues. The chain's CDR3 is CASSAGGSPLHF. Written as DNA, the CDR3 is TGTGCCAGCAGCGCCGGTGGTTCACCCCTCCACTTT.

The chain joins TRBV29-1 to TRBJ1-1; maybe TRBD1 (6 bases). Germline loops: CDR1 SQVTM, CDR2 ANQGSEA. This CDR3 contains 11 residues. V was trimmed by 0 bases and J by 10 bases, leaving 9 bases between them. The chain's CDR3 is CSVEDLTGAFF. CDR3 DNA: TGCAGCGTTGAAGATCTGACAGGAGCTTTCTTT.

The chain employs TRBV7-8 and TRBJ2-3; 10 bases are a match to TRBD2. The CDR3 has 16 amino acids. The V segment lost 8 bases and the J segment 6 bases; nucleotides outside the gene matches: 14. The germline V gene has CDR1 SGHVS and CDR2 FQNEAQ. The CDR3 bases are TGTGCCAGCCGCTCGGGGTTTAGCGGGGGGTTGGATACGCAGTATTTT. It translates to CASRSGFSGGLDTQYF.

This sequence joins TRBV2 and TRBJ2-1, with a tentative D call TRBD1 (6 bases). Germline V gene lookup returns CDR1 SNHLY and CDR2 FYNNEI. This CDR3 comprises 17 residues. Trimming shortened V by 9 bases and J by 0 bases, and 21 bases separated the two germline ends. The CDR3 coding sequence is TGTGCCAGGGAACTAGGCCCCAGGGGAAGCTCCTACAATGAGCAGTTCTTC. This gives the protein CARELGPRGSSYNEQFF. Looking up the rest from reference TRBV2 and TRBJ2-1 gives the full variable domain: EPEVTQTPSHQVTQMGQEVILRCVPISNHLYFYWYRQILGQKVEFLVSFYNNEISEKSEIFDDQFSVERPDGSNFTLKIRSTKLEDSAMYFCARELGPRGSSYNEQFFGPGTRLTVL.